One and the same sample provided the 29 T cell receptor beta chains below, sequenced in a study of CD8 T cells in ankylosing spondylitis. TCRdb re-analysed the 5' RACE reads in MiXCR, keeping a single row per CDR3 protein. This table holds around 150,000 distinct CDR3 sequences, about 6.7% found once. The sequencing input was blood, either unsorted or a sorted T cell fraction (not recorded which). Receptors were obtained from a female donor with ankylosing spondylitis or in good health (not recorded which).

This clonotype was picked up many times. CDR3 sequence (DNA): TGTGCCAGCAGTCGCGGACAGGGCACAGATACGCAGTATTTT. Translated, it gives CASSRGQGTDTQYF. The V and J genes are TRBV2 and TRBJ2-3; 7 nucleotides match TRBD1. The junction had 3 bases not matched to a gene; V was cut back by 5 bases and J by 1 base. The CDR3 covers 14 residues. Looked up from germline, CDR1 is SNHLY and CDR2 is FYNNEI.

The table lists this clonotype with many counts. The chain carries TRBV5-1 and TRBJ2-3, with D possibly matching TRBD1 (5 bases). V gave up 4 bases and J gave up 2 bases, with 14 bases separating them. Germline assignment: CDR1 SGHRS and CDR2 YFSETQ. This CDR3 is built from 15 residues. The chain's CDR3 is CASSQDKPHTDTQYF. As DNA, the CDR3 is TGCGCCAGCAGCCAGGACAAGCCTCACACAGATACGCAGTATTTT.

The genes are TRBV9 and TRBJ2-7; tentative D call: TRBD2 (6 bases). The CDR3 totals 13 residues. Germline-derived CDR1 and CDR2 are SGDLS and YYNGEE. V lost 7 bases and J 0 bases, leaving 11 bases between the germline ends. This CDR3 is CASGGTNSYEQYF. In nucleotides, the CDR3 is TGTGCCAGCGGCGGGACGAACTCCTACGAGCAGTACTTC.

This clonotype has a count of ten or more. The chain couples TRBV12-3 or TRBV12-4 to TRBJ2-5; a possible D gene is TRBD2 (6 bases). With 1 base removed from V and 1 base from J, the gap between germline ends came to 16 bases. The CDR3 is 17 amino acids. The CDR3 spells CASSLEGTPSPQETQYF. In DNA, the CDR3 is TGTGCCAGCAGTTTAGAGGGGACTCCCTCCCCCCAAGAGACCCAGTACTTC.

This clonotype showed up many times. The chain couples TRBV3-1 to TRBJ2-7; the match to TRBD1 covers 9 bases. From germline, CDR1 is LGHDT and CDR2 YNNKEL (reference sequence). J was trimmed by 2 bases and V by 1 base; bases with no gene match: 3. This CDR3 is built from 15 residues. CDR3 protein: CASSQATGGPYEQYF. For the CDR3, the DNA is TGTGCCAGCAGCCAAGCGACAGGGGGACCCTACGAGCAGTACTTC.

This clonotype was seen ten or more times. V and J are TRBV6-5 and TRBJ1-2, with D tentatively TRBD1 (5 bases). V was pared by 6 bases and J by 4 bases, with 9 bases between. Germline assignment: CDR1 MNHEY and CDR2 SVGAGI. The CDR3 sequence is 12 residues long. The CDR3, as DNA: TGTGCCAGCAGGACAGTTCTCTATGGCTACACCTTC. Protein sequence: CASRTVLYGYTF.

This clonotype was detected ten times or more. The chain links TRBV6-5 to TRBJ1-5; possibly TRBD1 for D (5 bases). Trimming removed 1 base from V and 6 bases from J, with 16 bases in between. Germline lookup yields CDR1 MNHEY and CDR2 SVGAGI. The CDR3 runs 16 residues. DNA for the CDR3: TGTGCCAGCAGTTACTTGACAGAGAATGGCGGTCAGCCCCAGCATTTT. This encodes CASSYLTENGGQPQHF.

This clonotype was recorded at least ten times. The chain recombines TRBV6-2 or TRBV6-3 with TRBJ2-2; TRBD1 agrees at 10 bases. The germline V gene encodes CDR1 MNHEY and CDR2 SVGEGT. CDR3 length: 16 amino acids. The V and J ends lost 7 bases and 2 bases, in that order; junction bases with no gene match: 7. Here the CDR3 DNA reads TGTGCCAGCAACGACCCGACAGGGGGCAACACCGGGGAGCTGTTTTTT. It is translated as CASNDPTGGNTGELFF.

This clonotype was detected many times. J is TRBJ2-3 and V is TRBV28; no reliable D call. CDR3 length: 15 residues. V lost 3 bases to trimming and J lost 0 bases, with 10 bases between them. CDR1 MDHEN and CDR2 SYDVKM come from the germline V gene. The CDR3, as DNA: TGTGCCAGCAGTTTCCTAAGTTACAGCACAGATACGCAGTATTTT. This encodes CASSFLSYSTDTQYF.

The rearrangement uses TRBV12-3 or TRBV12-4 and TRBJ2-3, with 7 bases that match TRBD2. Trimming cost V 11 bases and J 4 bases; bases outside gene matches: 21. CDR3 length equals 17 residues. This chain's CDR3 is CAFSLSRRGRYADTQYF. CDR3 nucleotide sequence: TGTGCCTTCAGTTTATCTCGGCGGGGGAGATACGCAGATACGCAGTATTTT.

This clonotype was detected many times. The rearrangement uses TRBV7-9 and TRBJ2-7; no definite D call. CDR3 length equals 14 residues. Looked up from germline, CDR1 is SEHNR and CDR2 is FQNEAQ (reference sequence). V was clipped by 8 bases and J by 5 bases, with 19 bases between them. CDR3 nucleotide sequence: TGTGCCAGCCGGATCCTCGGTTCTGGGGACGAGCAGTACTTC. Translation: CASRILGSGDEQYF.

There are many counts of this clonotype. V gene TRBV24-1 combines with J gene TRBJ2-5, with 7 nucleotides matching TRBD2. CDR3 size: 15 residues. The germline CDR1 and CDR2 sequences are KGHDR and SFDVKD. V gave up 3 bases and J gave up 5 bases; unmatched junction bases: 8. The CDR3 DNA reads TGTGCCACCAGTGATGTCTCTACTAGCGCGGAGACCCAGTACTTC. This gives the protein CATSDVSTSAETQYF.

This clonotype was recorded many times. The rearrangement links TRBV5-1 to TRBJ2-3; 12 nucleotides line up with TRBD2. The CDR3 runs to 17 residues. Germline V gene lookup returns CDR1 SGHRS and CDR2 YFSETQ. Trimming at V came to 6 bases and at J to 5 bases, leaving 13 bases not matched to a gene. As DNA, the CDR3 is TGCGCCAGCACAGCAATGGCTAGCGGGGGGGCTGAAGATACGCAGTATTTT. This encodes CASTAMASGGAEDTQYF.

Many counts were recorded for this clonotype. The chain couples TRBV12-3 or TRBV12-4 to TRBJ2-7; 8 nucleotides match TRBD2. The CDR3 loop spans 16 amino acids. Trimming removed 4 bases from V and 0 bases from J; junction bases left unmatched: 8. CDR3 sequence reads: CASSSFSGADSYEQYF. In nucleotides, the CDR3 is TGTGCCAGCAGTTCCTTTAGCGGGGCCGACTCCTACGAGCAGTACTTC.

This clonotype was observed many times. The chain carries TRBV5-1 and TRBJ1-3; the D gene is possibly TRBD1 (5 bases). The CDR3 totals 16 residues. CDR1 is SGHRS, CDR2 YFSETQ, per germline. V was trimmed by 1 base and J by 0 bases, leaving 11 bases between them. The CDR3 loop is CASSLQDTSSGNTIYF. Here the CDR3 DNA reads TGCGCCAGCAGCTTGCAGGACACTAGCTCTGGAAACACCATATATTTT.

This clonotype was picked up many times. The chain employs TRBV5-1 and TRBJ2-1; TRBD1 aligns across 9 bases. The ends lost 4 bases at V and 6 bases at J; junction bases unmatched: 11. The CDR3 contains 16 residues. Germline V gene lookup returns CDR1 SGHRS and CDR2 YFSETQ. CDR3 protein: CASSKTGTGITNEQFF. In nucleotides, the CDR3 is TGCGCCAGCAGCAAGACCGGGACAGGGATAACCAATGAGCAGTTCTTC. The variable domain in full, completed from reference TRBV5-1 and TRBJ2-1, reads KAGVTQTPRYLIKTRGQQVTLSCSPISGHRSVSWYQQTPGQGLQFLFEYFSETQRNKGNFPGRFSGRQFSNSRSEMNVSTLELGDSALYLCASSKTGTGITNEQFFGPGTRLTVL.

The rearrangement links TRBV2 to TRBJ2-1, with 9 nucleotides matching TRBD1. CDR1 is SNHLY and CDR2 is FYNNEI in the germline V gene. V trimming: 8 bases; J trimming: 9 bases; junction bases outside the gene matches: 5. The CDR3 runs 12 residues. The CDR3 sequence: CASGQGMGEQFF. The CDR3 DNA reads as TGTGCCAGCGGACAGGGGATGGGTGAGCAGTTCTTC.

This clonotype was recorded many times. The rearrangement joins TRBV25-1 to TRBJ2-3; tentative D call: TRBD1 (6 bases). Germline-derived CDR1 and CDR2 are MGHDK and SYGVNS. Deletions cut 5 bases from V and 3 bases from J, with 12 bases between. This CDR3 has 14 amino acids. Here the CDR3 DNA reads TGTGCCAGCAGTTCTCCGACAGGTACAGATACGCAGTATTTT. Residues: CASSSPTGTDTQYF.

This clonotype came up many times. The V and J genes are TRBV5-1 and TRBJ2-5, with a tentative D call TRBD1 (5 bases). The germline CDR1 and CDR2 sequences are SGHRS and YFSETQ. V lost 0 bases and J lost 1, with 16 bases in between. This CDR3 has 17 amino acids. For the CDR3, the DNA is TGCGCCAGCAGCTTGGAATCGCAGGGTTTGGGCCAAGAGACCCAGTACTTC. Translated, it gives CASSLESQGLGQETQYF. The full variable domain, rest sourced from reference TRBV5-1 and TRBJ2-5, is KAGVTQTPRYLIKTRGQQVTLSCSPISGHRSVSWYQQTPGQGLQFLFEYFSETQRNKGNFPGRFSGRQFSNSRSEMNVSTLELGDSALYLCASSLESQGLGQETQYFGPGTRLLVL.

This clonotype was picked up many times. V and J are TRBV12-3 or TRBV12-4 and TRBJ1-5, with a tentative D call TRBD1 (6 bases). There are 15 residues in the CDR3. The germline V and J ends were trimmed by 2 bases and 5 bases, with 13 bases remaining between them. The CDR3 coding sequence is TGTGCCAGCAGTTTAACAGGGTGGTTAGATCAGCCCCAGCATTTT. It encodes CASSLTGWLDQPQHF.

V is TRBV18 and J is TRBJ2-7; D may be TRBD1 or TRBD2 (6 bases each). CDR1 is KGHSH and CDR2 is LQKENI in the germline V gene. V was pared by 2 bases and J by 6 bases, with 14 bases between. CDR3 size: 14 residues. The CDR3 DNA reads TGTGCCAGCTCACCAGGCTTTGGGGGGCTCGAGCAGTACTTC. The encoded protein is CASSPGFGGLEQYF.

This clonotype was recorded at least ten times. This chain uses TRBV6-5 with TRBJ1-3, with D unclear. This CDR3 has 16 amino acids. CDR1 and CDR2 (germline): MNHEY, SVGAGI. V was shortened by 0 bases and J by 2 bases, with 11 bases between the two germline ends. CDR3 nucleotides: TGTGCCAGCAGTTACTCGATAAAAACAACTGGAAACACCATATATTTT. Translated: CASSYSIKTTGNTIYF.

This clonotype was recorded a few times. One end of the junction varies from germline; a read error may be responsible. The chain couples TRBV3-1 to TRBJ2-1; no firm D call. In germline, CDR1 is LGHDT, CDR2 YNNKEL (reference sequence). The CDR3 consists of 14 residues. The CDR3 nucleotides read TGTGCCAGCAGCCGGTTGTTCTCCGACAATGAGCAGTTCTTC. It translates to CASSRLFSDNEQFF.

This clonotype appeared many times. V gene TRBV4-2 combines with J gene TRBJ1-4; tentatively, D is TRBD1 (5 bases). Trimming cost V 4 bases and J 7 bases, with 13 bases left between them. Germline CDR1 LGHNA, CDR2 YNFKEQ. The CDR3 totals 14 residues. CDR3 residues: CASSRREGAEKLFF. Here the CDR3 DNA reads TGTGCCAGCAGCCGCAGGGAAGGGGCTGAAAAACTGTTTTTT.

This clonotype was found many times. The CDR3 region is CASSPWDGSYEQYF. The CDR3, as DNA: TGTGCCAGCAGTCCCTGGGACGGGTCCTACGAGCAGTACTTC. The V gene is TRBV28, the J gene TRBJ2-7; possibly TRBD1 or TRBD2 for D (5 bases each). This CDR3 is 14 amino acids long. CDR1 and CDR2 (germline): MDHEN, SYDVKM. Trimming shortened V by 5 bases and J by 1 base, and 12 bases separated the two germline ends. The full variable domain, rest sourced from reference TRBV28 and TRBJ2-7, is DVKVTQSSRYLVKRTGEKVFLECVQDMDHENMFWYRQDPGLGLRLIYFSYDVKMKEKGDIPEGYSVSREKKERFSLILESASTNQTSMYLCASSPWDGSYEQYFGPGTRLTVT.

This clonotype was counted ten times or more. This chain joins TRBV2 and TRBJ2-6; D not resolved. Germline V gene lookup returns CDR1 SNHLY and CDR2 FYNNEI. The CDR3 consists of 16 residues. V was shortened by 6 bases and J by 0 bases, with 12 bases between the two germline ends. In nucleotides, the CDR3 is TGTGCCAGCAGGATAGGACGGAACTCTGGGGCCAACGTCCTGACTTTC. The encoded protein is CASRIGRNSGANVLTF.

This clonotype has a count of ten or more. The chain couples TRBV4-1 to TRBJ1-6, with D uncertain. The CDR3 runs to 14 residues. V dropped 1 base and J dropped 10 bases, with 11 bases sitting between them. Germline CDR1 reads MGHRA; CDR2 reads YSYEKL. The CDR3 here is CASSQVSQESPLHF. The CDR3 nucleotides read TGCGCCAGCAGCCAAGTCAGCCAGGAGTCACCCCTCCACTTT.

In its sample, this clonotype was seen many times. The V call is TRBV12-3 or TRBV12-4, the J call TRBJ2-2, with TRBD1 matching over 11 bases. The CDR3 is made up of 17 amino acids. V was clipped by 3 bases and J by 4 bases; unmatched bases: 7. The CDR3 here is CASSFPRGTGGTGELFF. DNA of the CDR3: TGTGCCAGCAGTTTTCCACGCGGGACAGGGGGCACCGGGGAGCTGTTTTTT.

This clonotype turned up a few times. The germline gene is not matched at one end of the junction; a read error may be the cause. V gene TRBV20-1 combines with J gene TRBJ2-2, with D possibly being TRBD2 (6 bases). The CDR3 consists of 17 residues. CDR1 is DFQATT, CDR2 SNEGSKA, per germline (reference sequence). The CDR3 region is CCAPDPWGGSASGELFF. DNA for the CDR3: TGCTGTGCTCCTGATCCATGGGGAGGCAGCGCAAGCGGGGAGCTGTTTTTT.